This is a list of T cell receptor beta chains from one sample in a study of control samples from healthy donors and cancer patients. Only in-frame clones appear in the TCRdb table, and some are missing; sequencing was by immunoSEQ multiplex PCR. This table holds around 48,000 clones, 93% found once. The sequenced sample was PBMCs. The origin of the receptors is a woman aged 45 to 65 with head and neck cancer. CDR3s include the opening cysteine and the closing phenylalanine or tryptophan. D genes are given only for firm matches. Clone sizes are given selectively: once, few, many, or a class where the clone is expanded.

-	TRBV28	14	TRBJ2-7	-	TGTGCCAGCTCTTCACAAATCGCCGACTACGAGCAGTACTTC	CASSSQIADYEQYF
-	TRBV27	16	TRBJ2-7	-	TGTGCCAGCAGTCTCTCCCGGGGGAGTATCTCCTACGAGCAGTACTTC	CASSLSRGSISYEQYF
-	TRBV7-9	15	TRBJ2-7	-	TGTGCCAGCAGCTTAGCTCGGGACCCCTTGGAAAAGCAGTACTTC	CASSLARDPLEKQYF
-	TRBV10-1	15	TRBJ2-5	-	TGCGCCAGCAGGAATTTACAGGGTATTGAAGAGACCCAGTACTTC	CASRNLQGIEETQYF
-	TRBV30	13	TRBJ2-5	-	TGTGCCTGGAGTCCTATGTACCAAGAGACCCAGTACTTC	CAWSPMYQETQYF
-	TRBV15	15	TRBJ2-3	-	TGTGCCACCAGCAGACGACAGGTTACGACAGATACGCAGTATTTT	CATSRRQVTTDTQYF
-	TRBV29-1	12	TRBJ1-2	-	TGCAGCGCCTCGGATGACAGGTTTGGCTACACCTTC	CSASDDRFGYTF
-	TRBV7-3	18	TRBJ2-6	TRBD2	TGTGCCAGCAGCTCCGGACTAGCGGGAGGGGCTGGGGCCAACGTCCTGACTTTC	CASSSGLAGGAGANVLTF
-	TRBV7-9	17	TRBJ2-7	TRBD2	TGTGCCAGCAGCTTACATGGTTTGCGGGAGCAAGGAGGCGAGCAGTACTTC	CASSLHGLREQGGEQYF
-	TRBV25-1	16	TRBJ1-4	-	TGTGCCAGCAGTGAATATCTCCGGACGGGAAATGAAAAACTGTTTTTT	CASSEYLRTGNEKLFF
-	TRBV12-3/TRBV12-4	13	TRBJ2-1	-	TGTGCCAGCAGTTCGAGGGGGGACAATGAGCAGTTCTTC	CASSSRGDNEQFF
-	TRBV11-2	14	TRBJ2-1	-	TGTGCCAGCAGCGACCGGGCCAACTACAATGAGCAGTTCTTC	CASSDRANYNEQFF
-	TRBV5-4	14	TRBJ2-7	TRBD2	TGTGCCAGCAGCCCTAGCGGGGGGTCCTACGAGCAGTACTTC	CASSPSGGSYEQYF
-	TRBV2	11	TRBJ2-2	-	TGTGCCAGCAGGAGGAACGGGGAGCTGTTTTTT	CASRRNGELFF
-	TRBV5-4	12	TRBJ2-1	-	TGTGCCAGCAGCTTTCAGTCCAATGAGCAGTTCTTC	CASSFQSNEQFF
-	TRBV13	15	TRBJ1-2	TRBD1	TGTGCCAGCAGCTCAGGACAGGGGGTAAACTATGGCTACACCTTC	CASSSGQGVNYGYTF
-	TRBV19	14	TRBJ2-3	-	TGTGCCAGTAGTCGACAGGAGAGCACAGATACGCAGTATTTT	CASSRQESTDTQYF
-	TRBV2	16	TRBJ2-2	-	TGTGCCAGCAGTGAGCGGGCAGGGGGGGTGGTCCGGGAGCTGTTTTTT	CASSERAGGVVRELFF
-	TRBV24-1	20	TRBJ2-5	TRBD2	TGTGCCACCAGTGATCCATCGTCCCGACTAGCGGGAGAGTCCGGGGAGACCCAGTACTTC	CATSDPSSRLAGESGETQYF
once	TRBV25-1	16	TRBJ1-3	TRBD1	TGTGCCAGCAGTGAATTAACAGGGGGCGCGGGAAACACCATATATTTT	CASSELTGGAGNTIYF
-	TRBV10-3	20	TRBJ2-5	TRBD2	TGTGCCATCAGTGATCCTCCGGGACTAGCGGGAGGAGGATTAGTGGAGACCCAGTACTTC	CAISDPPGLAGGGLVETQYF
-	TRBV9	15	TRBJ2-7	-	TGTGCCAGCAGCCTGGGGACTTCCCACTCCTACGAGCAGTACTTC	CASSLGTSHSYEQYF